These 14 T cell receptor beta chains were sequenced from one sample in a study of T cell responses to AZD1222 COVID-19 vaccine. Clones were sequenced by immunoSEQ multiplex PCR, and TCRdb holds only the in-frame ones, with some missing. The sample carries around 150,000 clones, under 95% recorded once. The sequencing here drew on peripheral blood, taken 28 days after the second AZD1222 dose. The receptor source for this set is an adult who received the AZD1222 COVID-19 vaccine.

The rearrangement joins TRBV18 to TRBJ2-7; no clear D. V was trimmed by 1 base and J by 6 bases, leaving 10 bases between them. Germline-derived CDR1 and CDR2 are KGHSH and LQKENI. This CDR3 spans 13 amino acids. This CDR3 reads CASSPRANSEQYF. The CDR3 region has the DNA TGTGCCAGCTCACCACGGGCCAATAGCGAGCAGTACTTC.

CDR3 coding DNA: TGTGCCAGCAGCCTGAGGGCGGCCTCTGGAAACACCATATATTTT. Protein: CASSLRAASGNTIYF. The rearrangement links TRBV3-1 (or the pseudogene TRBV3-2) to TRBJ1-3; D uncertain. Trimming left V 4 bases short and J 0 bases short, with 10 bases between. The CDR3 has 15 amino acids. CDR1 LGHDT and CDR2 YNNKEL come from the germline V gene (reference sequence).

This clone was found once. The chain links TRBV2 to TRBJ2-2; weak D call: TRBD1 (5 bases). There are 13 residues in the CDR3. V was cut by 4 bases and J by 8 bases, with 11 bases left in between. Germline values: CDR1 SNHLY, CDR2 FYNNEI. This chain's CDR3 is CASSGQGEGELFF. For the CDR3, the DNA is TGTGCCAGCAGTGGTCAGGGCGAGGGGGAGCTGTTTTTT.

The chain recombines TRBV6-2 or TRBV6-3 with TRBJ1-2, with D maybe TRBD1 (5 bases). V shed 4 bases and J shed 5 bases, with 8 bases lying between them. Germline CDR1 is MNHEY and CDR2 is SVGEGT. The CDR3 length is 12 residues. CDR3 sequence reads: CASSWGRYGYTF. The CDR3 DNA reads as TGTGCCAGCAGTTGGGGACGGTATGGCTACACCTTC.

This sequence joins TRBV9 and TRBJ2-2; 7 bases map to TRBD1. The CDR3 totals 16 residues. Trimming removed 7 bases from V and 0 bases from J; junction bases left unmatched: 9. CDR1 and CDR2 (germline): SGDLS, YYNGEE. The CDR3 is CASSRGQPTNTGELFF. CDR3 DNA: TGTGCCAGCTCTAGGGGACAGCCAACGAACACCGGGGAGCTGTTTTTT.

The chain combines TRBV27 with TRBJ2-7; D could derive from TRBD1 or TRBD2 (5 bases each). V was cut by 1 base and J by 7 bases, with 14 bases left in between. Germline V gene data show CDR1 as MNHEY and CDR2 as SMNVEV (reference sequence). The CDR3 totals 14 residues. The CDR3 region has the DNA TGTGCCAGCAGTTTATGGGACGGGACGAGAGAGCAGTACTTC. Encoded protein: CASSLWDGTREQYF.

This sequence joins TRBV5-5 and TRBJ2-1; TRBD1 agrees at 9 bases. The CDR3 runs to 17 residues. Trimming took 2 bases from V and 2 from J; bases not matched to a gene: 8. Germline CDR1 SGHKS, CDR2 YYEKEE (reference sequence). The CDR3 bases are TGTGCCAGCAGCTTTGGCTGGACAGGGGCCGCCTACAATGAGCAGTTCTTC. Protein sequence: CASSFGWTGAAYNEQFF.

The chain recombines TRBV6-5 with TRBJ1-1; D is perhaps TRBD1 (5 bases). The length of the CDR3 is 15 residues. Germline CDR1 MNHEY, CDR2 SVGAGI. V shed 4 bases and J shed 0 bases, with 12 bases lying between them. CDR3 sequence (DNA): TGTGCCAGCAGTTGGGGACGGGATATGAACACTGAAGCTTTCTTT. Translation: CASSWGRDMNTEAFF.

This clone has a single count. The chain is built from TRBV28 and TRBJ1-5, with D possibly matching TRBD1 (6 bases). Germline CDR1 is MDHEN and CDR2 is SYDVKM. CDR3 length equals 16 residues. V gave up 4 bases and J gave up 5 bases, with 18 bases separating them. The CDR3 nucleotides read TGTGCCAGCAGTTCCGCAGGGGCGTCGGGGTATCAGCCCCAGCATTTT. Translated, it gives CASSSAGASGYQPQHF.

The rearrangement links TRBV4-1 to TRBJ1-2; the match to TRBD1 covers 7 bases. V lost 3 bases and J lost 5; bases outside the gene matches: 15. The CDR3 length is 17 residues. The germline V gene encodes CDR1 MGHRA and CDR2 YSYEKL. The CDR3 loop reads CASSHPSSVQGGYGYTF. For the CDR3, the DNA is TGCGCCAGCAGCCACCCATCGTCTGTGCAGGGGGGATATGGCTACACCTTC.

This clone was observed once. The DNA of the CDR3 is TGTGCCACCAGTTCAGGACCGGCTAACTATGGCTACACCTTC. Amino acids: CATSSGPANYGYTF. The chain joins TRBV24-1 to TRBJ1-2; D is ambiguous. Germline loops: CDR1 KGHDR, CDR2 SFDVKD. The V end lost 6 bases, the J end lost 0 bases, and 10 bases lay between the germline ends. This CDR3 has 14 residues.

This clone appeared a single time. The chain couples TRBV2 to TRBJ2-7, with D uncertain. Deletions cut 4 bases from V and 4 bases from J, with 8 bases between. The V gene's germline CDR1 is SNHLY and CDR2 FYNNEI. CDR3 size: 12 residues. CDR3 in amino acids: CASSVLGYEQYF. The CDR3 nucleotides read TGTGCCAGCAGTGTTTTGGGTTACGAGCAGTACTTC.

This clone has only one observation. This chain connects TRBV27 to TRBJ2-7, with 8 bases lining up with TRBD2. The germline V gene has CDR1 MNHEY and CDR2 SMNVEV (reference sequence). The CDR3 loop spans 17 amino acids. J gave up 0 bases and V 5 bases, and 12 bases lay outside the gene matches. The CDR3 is CASSRDLSTSASYEQYF. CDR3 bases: TGTGCCAGCAGTCGCGACCTATCGACTAGCGCCTCCTACGAGCAGTACTTC.

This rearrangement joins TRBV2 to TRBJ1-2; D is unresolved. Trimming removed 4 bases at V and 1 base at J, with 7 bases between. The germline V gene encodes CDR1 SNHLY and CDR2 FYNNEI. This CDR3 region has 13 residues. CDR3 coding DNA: TGTGCCAGCAGTGTGGGGAATAACTATGGCTACACCTTC. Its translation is CASSVGNNYGYTF.